Below are 29 T cell receptor beta chains sequenced from a single sample in a study of radiotherapy plus CTLA-4 blockade in lung cancer. The protocol was immunoSEQ multiplex PCR, while the TCRdb copy is restricted to in-frame clones and leaves out a portion. The sample consists of around 49,000 clones, approximately 81% of them appearing once. The material was peripheral blood, obtained from a patient treated with radiotherapy plus ipilimumab. The source of these receptors is a human donor with non-small cell lung cancer whose response to radiotherapy plus ipilimumab could not be evaluated.

The chain has TRBV19 and TRBJ1-1; TRBD1 agrees at 7 bases. With 6 bases clipped from V and 1 base from J, the junction kept 5 bases outside the gene matches. The CDR3 has 14 amino acids. CDR1 and CDR2 (germline): LNHDA, SQIVND (reference sequence). CDR3 region: CASSRAGGNTEAFF. CDR3 DNA: TGTGCCAGTAGCAGGGCAGGGGGGAACACTGAAGCTTTCTTT. The variable domain in full, completed from reference TRBV19 and TRBJ1-1, reads DGGITQSPKYLFRKEGQNVTLSCEQNLNHDAMYWYRQDPGQGLRLIYYSQIVNDFQKGDIAEGYSVSREKKESFPLTVTSAQKNPTAFYLCASSRAGGNTEAFFGQGTRLTVV.

V gene TRBV19 combines with J gene TRBJ1-1, with D maybe TRBD1 (6 bases). The ends were cut back, 9 bases at V and 4 bases at J, with 15 bases in the middle. CDR1 and CDR2 from the germline V gene are LNHDA and SQIVND (reference sequence). There are 13 residues in the CDR3. CDR3 in amino acids: CASFDRSFTEAFF. Written as DNA, the CDR3 is TGTGCCAGCTTTGACAGGTCCTTCACTGAAGCTTTCTTT.

This clone was seen once. In DNA, the CDR3 is TGTGCCAGCAGCTTAGGAGGGGGCGTTGGCTATGGCTACACCTTC. It specifies CASSLGGGVGYGYTF. The chain joins TRBV7-3 to TRBJ1-2; 7 nucleotides align to TRBD1. V shed 2 bases and J 4 bases; nucleotides not matched to a gene: 7. Germline V gene lookup returns CDR1 SGHTA and CDR2 FQGTGA. This CDR3 comprises 15 residues. Full variable domain (rest looked up from reference TRBV7-3 and TRBJ1-2): GAGVSQTPSNKVTEKGKYVELRCDPISGHTALYWYRQSLGQGPEFLIYFQGTGAADDSGLPNDRFFAVRPEGSVSTLKIQRTERGDSAVYLCASSLGGGVGYGYTFGSGTRLTVV.

CDR3: CASSPPRGTNTGELFF. CDR3 nucleotides: TGTGCCAGCTCACCACCGCGCGGGACGAACACCGGGGAGCTGTTTTTT. V and J are TRBV18 and TRBJ2-2; possibly TRBD2 for D (6 bases). The CDR3 spans 16 residues. CDR1 KGHSH and CDR2 LQKENI come from the germline V gene. The V and J ends lost 0 bases and 0 bases respectively, with 8 bases between them. Filled out from reference TRBV18 and TRBJ2-2, the complete variable domain reads NAGVMQNPRHLVRRRGQEARLRCSPMKGHSHVYWYRQLPEEGLKFMVYLQKENIIDESGMPKERFSAEFPKEGPSILRIQQVVRGDSAAYFCASSPPRGTNTGELFFGEGSRLTVL.

The rearrangement joins TRBV27 to TRBJ1-2; weak D call: TRBD1 (6 bases). The CDR3 is made up of 16 amino acids. Germline CDR1 and CDR2: MNHEY and SMNVEV (reference sequence). V was clipped by 2 bases and J by 7 bases, with 20 bases between them. The CDR3 sequence: CASSLVSAGERGGYTF. The DNA for the CDR3 is TGTGCCAGCAGTTTAGTATCGGCAGGGGAAAGGGGTGGCTACACCTTC.

CDR3 sequence reads: CASSYSGREGGELFF. The CDR3 nucleotides read TGTGCCAGCAGTTACTCGGGGAGGGAGGGCGGGGAGCTGTTTTTT. The chain links TRBV6-6 to TRBJ2-2; 7 bases map to TRBD2. V dropped 0 bases and J dropped 7; count of bases not matched to a gene: 5. The CDR3 has 15 amino acids. CDR1 MNHNY and CDR2 SVGAGI come from the germline V gene (reference sequence).

This clone was observed a few times. This sequence joins TRBV5-4 and TRBJ1-1; 10 bases line up with TRBD1. J lost 5 bases, V lost 5 bases, and 6 bases had no gene match. This CDR3 spans 14 amino acids. Germline V gene sequence: CDR1 SGHNT, CDR2 YYREEE (reference sequence). CDR3 coding DNA: TGTGCCAGCAGGAGGACAGGGGGAAGAACTGAAGCTTTCTTT. This codes for CASRRTGGRTEAFF.

The table lists this clone with a count of one. The junction shows a germline mismatch at one end, possibly a read error. This chain connects TRBV7-2 to TRBJ1-2; 7 bases fit TRBD1. The CDR3 is 12 residues long. Germline V gives CDR1 SGHTA, CDR2 FQGNSA. The chain's CDR3 is CASSPGRDSSSF. The CDR3 DNA is TGTGCCAGCAGCCCCGGGAGGGACAGCTCTTCATTC.

The chain combines TRBV19 with TRBJ2-1; 7 bases are a match to TRBD2. This CDR3 has 14 residues. The V segment lost 3 bases and the J segment 9 bases; nucleotides outside the gene matches: 8. Germline V lookup: CDR1 LNHDA, CDR2 SQIVND (reference sequence). Here the CDR3 reads CASSMGGSLGEQFF. The DNA for the CDR3 is TGTGCCAGTAGTATGGGCGGGAGCTTGGGTGAGCAGTTCTTC. The full variable domain, completed using reference TRBV19 and TRBJ2-1, is DGGITQSPKYLFRKEGQNVTLSCEQNLNHDAMYWYRQDPGQGLRLIYYSQIVNDFQKGDIAEGYSVSREKKESFPLTVTSAQKNPTAFYLCASSMGGSLGEQFFGPGTRLTVL.

This rearrangement joins TRBV27 to TRBJ2-7, with unresolved D. The CDR3 has 13 amino acids. V was shortened by 1 base and J by 0 bases, with 4 bases between the two germline ends. Germline CDR1 and CDR2: MNHEY and SMNVEV (reference sequence). The CDR3 DNA reads as TGTGCCAGCAGTTTATTCGTCTCCTACGAGCAGTACTTC. Translating it yields CASSLFVSYEQYF.

This clone was seen only once. V is TRBV7-2 and J is TRBJ1-3; TRBD1 matches 7 bases. Trimming took 8 bases from V and 3 from J; bases not matched to a gene: 16. The CDR3 consists of 17 residues. The V gene's germline CDR1 is SGHTA and CDR2 FQGNSA. This CDR3 reads CASSRDSEQRRGNTIYF. CDR3 DNA: TGTGCCAGCTCCCGGGACAGTGAGCAAAGACGTGGAAACACCATATATTTT.

The rearrangement uses TRBV6-5 and TRBJ2-5; D is possibly TRBD1 (6 bases). The CDR3 loop spans 14 amino acids. The V gene's germline CDR1 is MNHEY and CDR2 SVGAGI. Between the trimmed V and J ends, which lost 6 bases and 3 bases, there was a span of 14 bases. The CDR3 DNA follows: TGTGCCAGCAGCCGGACAGTGCAAAAAGAGACCCAGTACTTC. Protein sequence: CASSRTVQKETQYF.

The chain links TRBV2 to TRBJ1-2; D call uncertain. V was clipped by 8 bases and J by 5 bases, with 15 bases between them. Germline assignment: CDR1 SNHLY and CDR2 FYNNEI. CDR3 size: 13 residues. The CDR3 region has the DNA TGTGCCAGCCTGTTAGTTGAGACTTATGGCTACACCTTC. This codes for CASLLVETYGYTF.

The V and J genes are TRBV29-1 and TRBJ2-3; 8 bases fit TRBD1. Trimming took 5 bases from V and 3 from J; bases not matched to a gene: 10. Germline assignment: CDR1 SQVTM and CDR2 ANQGSEA. CDR3 length: 15 residues. DNA of the CDR3: TGCAGCGTTCCTAAACAGGGGGTTGGGACAGATACGCAGTATTTT. It encodes CSVPKQGVGTDTQYF.

The CDR3 coding sequence is TGTGCCAGCAGCCTGGGCACAATCTCGGGTGGCTACACCTTC. Its translation: CASSLGTISGGYTF. The rearrangement links TRBV5-6 to TRBJ1-2; D gene ambiguous. In germline, CDR1 is SGHDT, CDR2 YYEEEE. Between the trimmed V and J ends, which lost 4 bases and 7 bases, there was a span of 17 bases. CDR3 length: 14 residues.

The rearrangement joins TRBV10-3 to TRBJ1-2; perhaps TRBD1 as D (6 bases). The CDR3 covers 15 residues. V was pared by 6 bases and J by 0 bases, with 14 bases between. CDR1 and CDR2 (germline): ENHRY, SYGVKD. In DNA, the CDR3 is TGTGCCATCAGCCGGCTACAGGGCTCTAACTATGGCTACACCTTC. This sequence encodes CAISRLQGSNYGYTF.

The V gene is TRBV19, the J gene TRBJ2-1; 11 positions match TRBD2. Unmatched junction bases numbered 7, after V lost 3 bases and J lost 6 bases. Germline values: CDR1 LNHDA, CDR2 SQIVND (reference sequence). This CDR3 contains 16 residues. In nucleotides, the CDR3 is TGTGCCAGTAGTATTGGAGGACTAGCGGGCCTCAATGAGCAGTTCTTC. This translates into CASSIGGLAGLNEQFF.

The chain combines TRBV6-1 with TRBJ2-3, with D perhaps TRBD2 (6 bases). Trimming removed 10 bases from V and 4 bases from J, with 15 bases in between. The CDR3 is 13 amino acids. Germline CDR1 is MNHNS and CDR2 is SASEGT. CDR3 sequence reads: CATTGDGADTQYF. The CDR3 region has the DNA TGTGCCACCACGGGAGATGGGGCAGATACGCAGTATTTT.

V is TRBV28 and J is TRBJ1-5, with TRBD1 matching 8 bases. CDR1 and CDR2 from the germline V gene are MDHEN and SYDVKM. Trimming at V came to 2 bases and at J to 4 bases, leaving 4 bases not matched to a gene. The CDR3 is 15 residues long. The CDR3 DNA is TGTGCCAGCAGTTTAAGACAGGGGCGGAATCAGCCCCAGCATTTT. Translation gives CASSLRQGRNQPQHF.

V is TRBV11-2 and J is TRBJ1-2, with 8 bases aligning to TRBD1. This CDR3 spans 13 amino acids. V lost 5 bases to trimming and J lost 4 bases; unmatched junction nucleotides: 3. Germline V gene lookup returns CDR1 SGHAT and CDR2 FQNNGV. CDR3 sequence reads: CASSPGQGYGYTF. Written as DNA, the CDR3 is TGTGCCAGCAGCCCTGGACAGGGCTATGGCTACACCTTC.

The V gene is TRBV7-3, the J gene TRBJ2-3, with D possibly matching TRBD1 (5 bases). Trimming cost V 3 bases and J 6 bases, with 16 bases left between them. Per the germline V gene, CDR1 is SGHTA and CDR2 is FQGTGA. The CDR3 covers 15 residues. The DNA for the CDR3 is TGTGCCAGCAGCTTCAGGGCTAGTGCTACCGATACGCAGTATTTT. As protein: CASSFRASATDTQYF. Combining the CDR3 with reference TRBV7-3 and TRBJ2-3 gives the whole variable domain GAGVSQTPSNKVTEKGKYVELRCDPISGHTALYWYRQSLGQGPEFLIYFQGTGAADDSGLPNDRFFAVRPEGSVSTLKIQRTERGDSAVYLCASSFRASATDTQYFGPGTRLTVL.

J is TRBJ1-1 and V is TRBV29-1, with TRBD1 as a possible D gene (5 bases). Germline V gene lookup returns CDR1 SQVTM and CDR2 ANQGSEA. Trimming removed 1 base at V and 3 bases at J, with 12 bases between. This CDR3 is 14 amino acids long. The CDR3 sequence is CSVEGAGFDTEAFF. For the CDR3, the DNA is TGCAGCGTTGAAGGGGCAGGGTTCGACACTGAAGCTTTCTTT.

V usage is TRBV10-3 and J usage is TRBJ1-1; TRBD1 matches at 9 bases. The CDR3 length is 13 residues. Per the germline V gene, CDR1 is ENHRY and CDR2 is SYGVKD. The V and J ends lost 10 bases and 4 bases, in that order; junction bases with no gene match: 7. Here the CDR3 DNA reads TGTGCCACCCTAGACAGGGGGGGCACTGAAGCTTTCTTT. It encodes CATLDRGGTEAFF.

This rearrangement joins TRBV12-5 to TRBJ2-3; 11 positions agree with TRBD2. Trimming took 4 bases from V and 1 from J; bases not matched to a gene: 4. Germline-derived CDR1 and CDR2 are LGHNT and FRNRAP. The CDR3 extends over 16 amino acids. DNA of the CDR3: TGTGCTAGTGGTTCTGGGACTAGCGGAGGCACAGATACGCAGTATTTT. Translated, it gives CASGSGTSGGTDTQYF.

This clone was counted a single time. The chain carries TRBV6-1 and TRBJ1-1, with D hard to call. Germline loops: CDR1 MNHNS, CDR2 SASEGT. The V gene lost 5 bases and the J gene lost 11 bases, with 12 bases spanning the gap. The CDR3 length is 11 residues. As DNA, the CDR3 is TGTGCCAGCAGTTACCGGGAAATGGCTTTCTTT. Translated, it gives CASSYREMAFF.

The chain uses TRBV12-2 and TRBJ2-7; the D call of TRBD2 is as the table states it, not checked on the DNA. TRBV12-2 is a documented pseudogene. The CDR3 length is 17 residues. The CDR3 DNA sequence: TGTGCAAGTCGCCCGCATCGACTAGCGGGAGGAAGGGACGAGCAGTACTTC. Translated, it gives CASRPHRLAGGRDEQYF.

This clone has a handful of counts. The CDR3 region has the DNA TGTGCCAGTAGTATCTGGACAGGGGATTCATATCAGCCCCAGCATTTT. Protein: CASSIWTGDSYQPQHF. This chain joins TRBV19 and TRBJ1-5; TRBD1 matches 9 bases. In germline, CDR1 is LNHDA, CDR2 SQIVND (reference sequence). V shed 3 bases and J 5 bases; nucleotides not matched to a gene: 8. This CDR3 is built from 16 residues.

The V call is TRBV27, the J call TRBJ1-5, with D possibly being TRBD1 (6 bases). The CDR3 is 15 residues long. V lost 5 bases and J lost 0, with 11 bases in between. Germline assignment: CDR1 MNHEY and CDR2 SMNVEV (reference sequence). CDR3 in amino acids: CASSGGQSSNQPQHF. CDR3 nucleotide sequence: TGTGCCAGCAGTGGAGGACAGAGTAGCAATCAGCCCCAGCATTTT.

CDR3: CASSQGSGNTEAFF. CDR3 in DNA: TGCGCCAGCAGCCAAGGGTCGGGGAACACTGAAGCTTTCTTT. This chain uses TRBV4-3 with TRBJ1-1, with no clear D. The CDR3 has 14 amino acids. Trimming removed 1 base at V and 1 base at J, with 7 bases between. Germline assignment: CDR1 LGHNA and CDR2 YSLEER.